A single sample gave rise to the 4 T cell receptor beta chains below, sequenced in a study of T cell responses to AZD1222 COVID-19 vaccine. Generated by immunoSEQ multiplex PCR, the TCRdb table keeps only in-frame clones and is missing some. This table holds around 120,000 clones, approximately 91% found once. Sample: peripheral blood, taken on day 0 of AZD1222 vaccination. The receptor source for this set is an adult in good health.

V is TRBV2 and J is TRBJ2-3; 10 bases are shared with TRBD1. Trimming took 6 bases from V and 1 from J; bases not matched to a gene: 4. The CDR3 runs 15 residues. Germline assignment: CDR1 SNHLY and CDR2 FYNNEI. The CDR3 DNA is TGTGCCAGCAGCCGGGGACAGGGGCGCACAGATACGCAGTATTTT. It is translated as CASSRGQGRTDTQYF.

Of note for this clone: This sample also contains other DNA sequences that code for the same CDR3. The CDR3 DNA is TGCGCCAGCAGCCAAGAGACGGGGGACTATGGCTACACCTTC. Protein product: CASSQETGDYGYTF. The rearrangement links TRBV4-1 to TRBJ1-2; the D gene is possibly TRBD1 (5 bases). The CDR3 is made up of 14 amino acids. Trimming took 0 bases from V and 3 from J, leaving 8 bases between them. Germline CDR1 MGHRA, CDR2 YSYEKL.

V and J are TRBV19 and TRBJ1-4; TRBD1 matches 8 bases. CDR1 and CDR2 from the germline V gene are LNHDA and SQIVND (reference sequence). This CDR3 comprises 15 residues. V was pared by 5 bases and J by 2 bases, with 4 bases of the junction left unmatched. Written as DNA, the CDR3 is TGTGCCAGTAGTTCCAGACAGGGGACTAATGAAAAACTGTTTTTT. Translating it yields CASSSRQGTNEKLFF.

The chain recombines TRBV7-2 with TRBJ1-6; TRBD1 might be the D (5 bases). V shed 5 bases and J shed 8 bases, with 10 bases lying between them. The CDR3 runs 13 residues. The germline V gene encodes CDR1 SGHTA and CDR2 FQGNSA. The CDR3 is CASSLDSYSPLHF. The CDR3 region has the DNA TGTGCCAGCAGCCTAGACAGCTATTCACCCCTCCACTTT. Filled out from reference TRBV7-2 and TRBJ1-6, the complete variable domain reads GAGVSQSPSNKVTEKGKDVELRCDPISGHTALYWYRQSLGQGLEFLIYFQGNSAPDKSGLPSDRFSAERTGGSVSTLTIQRTQQEDSAVYLCASSLDSYSPLHFGNGTRLTVT.